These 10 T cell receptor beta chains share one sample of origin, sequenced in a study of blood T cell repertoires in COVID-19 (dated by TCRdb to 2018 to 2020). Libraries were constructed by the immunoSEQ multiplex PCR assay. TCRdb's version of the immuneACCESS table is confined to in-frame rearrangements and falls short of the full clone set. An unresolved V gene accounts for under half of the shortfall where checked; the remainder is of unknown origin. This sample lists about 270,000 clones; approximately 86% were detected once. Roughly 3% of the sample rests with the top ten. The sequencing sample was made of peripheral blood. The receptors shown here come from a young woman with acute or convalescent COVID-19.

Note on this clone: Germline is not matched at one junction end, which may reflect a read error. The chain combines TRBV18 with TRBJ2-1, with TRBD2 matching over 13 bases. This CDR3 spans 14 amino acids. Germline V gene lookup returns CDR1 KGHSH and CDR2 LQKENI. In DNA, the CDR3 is TGTGCCAGCCTCAGTCAGGGGACTAGCGGGATTCCGCTCTTC. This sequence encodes CASLSQGTSGIPLF.

DNA of the CDR3: TGTGCCAGCAGCAGGACAGGGGGATGGAGCACAGATACGCAGTATTTT. Translated, it gives CASSRTGGWSTDTQYF. V usage is TRBV14 and J usage is TRBJ2-3; 10 bases are a match to TRBD1. J was trimmed by 0 bases and V by 5 bases; bases with no gene match: 5. CDR3 length: 16 residues. CDR1 and CDR2 (germline): SGHDN, FVKESK.

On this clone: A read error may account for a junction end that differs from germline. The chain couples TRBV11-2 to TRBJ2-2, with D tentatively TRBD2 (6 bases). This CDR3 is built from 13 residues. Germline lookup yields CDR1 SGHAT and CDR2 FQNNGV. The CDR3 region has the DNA TGTGCCAGCAGCCTAATCAGGGCCGGGGGGCTGTTTTTT. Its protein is CASSLIRAGGLFF.

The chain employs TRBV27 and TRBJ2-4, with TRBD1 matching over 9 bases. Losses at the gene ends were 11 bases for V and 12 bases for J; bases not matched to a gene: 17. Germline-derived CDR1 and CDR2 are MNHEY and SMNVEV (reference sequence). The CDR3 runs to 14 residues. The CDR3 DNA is TGTGCCGAAAAAACTCCCGGGACAGGGATGGATCAGTACTTC. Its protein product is CAEKTPGTGMDQYF.

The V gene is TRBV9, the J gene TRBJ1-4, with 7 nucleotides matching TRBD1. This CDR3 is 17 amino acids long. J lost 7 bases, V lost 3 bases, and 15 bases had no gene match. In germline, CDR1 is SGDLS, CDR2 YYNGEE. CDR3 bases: TGTGCCAGCAGCGACTACAGGGGTGTTTCATCGGGTGAAAAACTGTTTTTT. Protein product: CASSDYRGVSSGEKLFF.

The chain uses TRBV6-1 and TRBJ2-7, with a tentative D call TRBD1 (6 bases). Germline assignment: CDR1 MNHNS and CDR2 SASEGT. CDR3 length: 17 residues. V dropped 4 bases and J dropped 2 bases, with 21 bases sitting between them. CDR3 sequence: CASSASGSGTLTYEQYF. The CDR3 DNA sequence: TGTGCCAGCAGTGCAAGTGGGTCCGGGACACTAACCTACGAGCAGTACTTC.

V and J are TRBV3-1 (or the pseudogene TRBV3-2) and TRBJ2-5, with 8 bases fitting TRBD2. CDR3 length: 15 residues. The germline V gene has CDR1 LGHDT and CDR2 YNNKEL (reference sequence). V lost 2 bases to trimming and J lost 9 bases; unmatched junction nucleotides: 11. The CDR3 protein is CASSQLIAGGAAQYF. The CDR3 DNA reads TGTGCCAGCAGCCAATTGATAGCCGGGGGGGCTGCCCAGTACTTC.

The CDR3 DNA follows: TGTGCCAGCAGCAGGTCTAGCGGGAGGGCCGCAAGTTACGAGCAGTACTTC. Its translation: CASSRSSGRAASYEQYF. The chain recombines TRBV13 with TRBJ2-7, with TRBD2 matching over 12 bases. The germline gives CDR1 PRHDT, CDR2 FYEKMQ (reference sequence). CDR3 size: 17 residues. J lost 4 bases, V lost 5 bases, and 12 bases had no gene match.

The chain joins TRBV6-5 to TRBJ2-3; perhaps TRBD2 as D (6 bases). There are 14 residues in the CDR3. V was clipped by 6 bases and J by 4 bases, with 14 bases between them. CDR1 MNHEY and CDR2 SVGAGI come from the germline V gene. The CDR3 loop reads CASRRDSGPDTQYF. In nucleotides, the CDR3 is TGTGCCAGCAGGCGGGACTCCGGCCCAGATACGCAGTATTTT.

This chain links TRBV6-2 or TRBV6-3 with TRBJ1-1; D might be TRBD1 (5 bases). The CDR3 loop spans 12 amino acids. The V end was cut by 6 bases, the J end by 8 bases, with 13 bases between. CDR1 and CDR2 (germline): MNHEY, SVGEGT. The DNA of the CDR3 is TGTGCCAGCAGCACTCAGGGTTCAGAAGCTTTCTTT. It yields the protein CASSTQGSEAFF.